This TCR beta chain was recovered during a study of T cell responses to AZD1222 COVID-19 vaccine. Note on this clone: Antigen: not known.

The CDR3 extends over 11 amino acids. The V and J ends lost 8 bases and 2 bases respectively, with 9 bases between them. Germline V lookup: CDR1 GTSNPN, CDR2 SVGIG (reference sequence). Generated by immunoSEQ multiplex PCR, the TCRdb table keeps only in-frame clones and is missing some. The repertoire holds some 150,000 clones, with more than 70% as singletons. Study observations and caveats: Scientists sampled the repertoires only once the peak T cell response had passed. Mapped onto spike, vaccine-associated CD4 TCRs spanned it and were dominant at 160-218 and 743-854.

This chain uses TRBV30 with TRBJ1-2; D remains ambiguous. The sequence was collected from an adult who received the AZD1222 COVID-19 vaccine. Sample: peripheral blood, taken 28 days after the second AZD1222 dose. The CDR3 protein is CAVDVNYGYTF. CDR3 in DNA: TGTGCCGTCGACGTAAACTATGGCTACACCTTC.